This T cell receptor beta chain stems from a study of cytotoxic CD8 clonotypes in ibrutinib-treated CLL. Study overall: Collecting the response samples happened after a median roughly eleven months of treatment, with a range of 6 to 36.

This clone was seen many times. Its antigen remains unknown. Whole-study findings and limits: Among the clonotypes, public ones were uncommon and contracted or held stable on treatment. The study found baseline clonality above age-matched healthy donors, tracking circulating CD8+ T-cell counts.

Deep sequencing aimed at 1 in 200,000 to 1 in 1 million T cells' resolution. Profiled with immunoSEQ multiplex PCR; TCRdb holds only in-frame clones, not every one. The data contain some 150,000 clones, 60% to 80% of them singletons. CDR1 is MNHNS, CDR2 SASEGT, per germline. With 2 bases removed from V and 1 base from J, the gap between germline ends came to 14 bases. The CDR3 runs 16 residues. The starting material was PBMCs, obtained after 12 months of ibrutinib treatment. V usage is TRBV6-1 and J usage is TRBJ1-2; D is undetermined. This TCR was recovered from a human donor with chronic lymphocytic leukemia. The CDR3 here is CASSEFGFRDNYGYTF. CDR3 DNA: TGTGCCAGCAGTGAATTCGGTTTTCGCGATAACTATGGCTACACCTTC.